This passage covers 21 T cell receptor beta chains from one sample sequenced in a study of T cell responses to AZD1222 COVID-19 vaccine. Only in-frame clones appear in the TCRdb table, and some are missing; sequencing was by immunoSEQ multiplex PCR. This sample yields around 150,000 clones, of which roughly nine tenths are seen a single time; 1% to 1.5% belongs to the top ten. The sequences come from peripheral blood, collected 28 days after the second AZD1222 dose. The source of these receptors is an adult who received the AZD1222 COVID-19 vaccine.

This clone appeared a single time. The gene calls are TRBV30 and TRBJ1-1; TRBD1 might be the D (5 bases). CDR1 is GTSNPN, CDR2 SVGIG, per germline (reference sequence). The CDR3 has 15 residues. The V gene lost 2 bases and the J gene lost 4 bases, with 17 bases spanning the gap. CDR3 sequence reads: CAWSFGAPGTTEAFF. In DNA, the CDR3 is TGTGCCTGGAGTTTCGGGGCCCCCGGGACCACTGAAGCTTTCTTT. Full variable domain (outside the CDR3, taken from reference TRBV30 and TRBJ1-1): SQTIHQWPATLVQPVGSPLSLECTVEGTSNPNLYWYRQAAGRGLQLLFYSVGIGQISSEVPQNLSASRPQDRQFILSSKKLLLSDSGFYLCAWSFGAPGTTEAFFGQGTRLTVV.

The chain uses TRBV4-2 and TRBJ1-2; D remains unclear. The CDR3 length is 13 residues. Germline V lookup: CDR1 LGHNA, CDR2 YNFKEQ. V dropped 0 bases and J dropped 8 bases, with 10 bases sitting between them. The CDR3 bases are TGTGCCAGCAGCCAAGAGGGAATAAGCGGCTACACCTTC. This sequence encodes CASSQEGISGYTF.

V is TRBV27 and J is TRBJ2-1; the match to TRBD2 covers 14 bases. The ends lost 4 bases at V and 4 bases at J; junction bases unmatched: 9. The germline gives CDR1 MNHEY, CDR2 SMNVEV (reference sequence). CDR3 length: 18 amino acids. CDR3 coding DNA: TGTGCCAGCAGTTGGGGGACTAGCGGGGGAAAACATTACAATGAGCAGTTCTTC. Encoded protein: CASSWGTSGGKHYNEQFF.

On this clone itself: One junction end disagrees with the germline gene, perhaps due to a read error. The chain carries TRBV28 and TRBJ2-2, with TRBD1 identical over 7 bases. This CDR3 spans 14 amino acids. Germline CDR1 and CDR2: MDHEN and SYDVKM. The CDR3 protein is CASRPDRNAGELFF. CDR3 nucleotides: TGTGCCAGCAGACCGGACAGGAACGCCGGGGAGCTGTTTTTT. The entire variable domain, with the rest obtained from reference TRBV28 and TRBJ2-2, is as follows: DVKVTQSSRYLVKRTGEKVFLECVQDMDHENMFWYRQDPGLGLRLIYFSYDVKMKEKGDIPEGYSVSREKKERFSLILESASTNQTSMYLCASRPDRNAGELFFGEGSRLTVL.

The CDR3 DNA follows: TGTGCCAGCAGCGTGGGCTCAGGGGAGTCTGAAAAACTGTTTTTT. The encoded protein is CASSVGSGESEKLFF. The chain couples TRBV9 to TRBJ1-4, with D maybe TRBD1 (6 bases). This CDR3 spans 15 amino acids. Trimming removed 2 bases at V and 7 bases at J, with 15 bases between. Germline CDR1 SGDLS, CDR2 YYNGEE. Supplemented by reference TRBV9 and TRBJ1-4, the full variable domain reads DSGVTQTPKHLITATGQRVTLRCSPRSGDLSVYWYQQSLDQGLQFLIQYYNGEERAKGNILERFSAQQFPDLHSELNLSSLELGDSALYFCASSVGSGESEKLFFGSGTQLSVL.

The chain links TRBV21-1 to TRBJ1-2. TRBV21-1 is designated a pseudogene. The CDR3 has 12 amino acids. The CDR3 protein is CASSKEGQGYTF. The DNA for the CDR3 is TGTGCCAGCAGCAAAGAAGGGCAAGGCTACACCTTC.

The chain is built from TRBV2 and TRBJ1-5; a possible D gene is TRBD1 (5 bases). The CDR3 consists of 14 residues. V lost 3 bases and J lost 9, with 15 bases in between. Germline CDR1 and CDR2: SNHLY and FYNNEI. CDR3 coding DNA: TGTGCCAGCAGTGAGGGGTTAGTAGGGGCGCCCCAGCATTTT. This gives the protein CASSEGLVGAPQHF.

This chain connects TRBV27 to TRBJ1-4; D gene ambiguous. V was cut by 4 bases and J by 0 bases, with 15 bases left in between. This CDR3 spans 17 amino acids. Germline CDR1 reads MNHEY; CDR2 reads SMNVEV (reference sequence). The CDR3 bases are TGTGCCAGCAGTTCTATCATGACCCCCGCAACTAATGAAAAACTGTTTTTT. Protein product: CASSSIMTPATNEKLFF. Drawing the rest from reference TRBV27 and TRBJ1-4, the complete variable domain is EAQVTQNPRYLITVTGKKLTVTCSQNMNHEYMSWYRQDPGLGLRQIYYSMNVEVTDKGDVPEGYKVSRKEKRNFPLILESPSPNQTSLYFCASSSIMTPATNEKLFFGSGTQLSVL.

This CDR3 is CASSHVRNTEAFF. The DNA for the CDR3 is TGTGCCAGCAGCCATGTCAGGAACACTGAAGCTTTCTTT. The chain recombines TRBV14 with TRBJ1-1; D is uncertain. This CDR3 is 13 amino acids long. Germline CDR1 reads SGHDN; CDR2 reads FVKESK. Trimming stripped 3 bases from V and 1 base from J, with 6 bases between.

The chain couples TRBV28 to TRBJ1-5; 10 positions match TRBD1. Germline V CDR1 and CDR2: MDHEN, SYDVKM. This CDR3 is 14 amino acids long. After removal of 10 bases from V and 5 bases from J, the junction contained 8 bases not matched to a gene. The DNA for the CDR3 is TGTGCCACCCTGGACAGGGGGAAGGATCAGCCCCAGCATTTT. Translated, it gives CATLDRGKDQPQHF.

The chain combines TRBV19 with TRBJ1-1, with D perhaps matching TRBD1 (6 bases). Germline V gene data show CDR1 as LNHDA and CDR2 as SQIVND (reference sequence). The CDR3 runs to 13 residues. The V end was cut by 1 base, the J end by 8 bases, with 11 bases between. DNA of the CDR3: TGTGCCAGTAGTATAGGGGCACAGGGAGAAGCTTTCTTT. Its translation is CASSIGAQGEAFF.

This clone was counted once. J is TRBJ2-7 and V is TRBV10-1; no clear D. This CDR3 comprises 13 residues. The germline gives CDR1 WNHNN, CDR2 SYGVQD (reference sequence). V lost 0 bases and J lost 10, with 13 bases in between. CDR3 nucleotides: TGCGCCAGCAGTGAGTCGGGGTACTCCCTACAGTACTTC. Residues: CASSESGYSLQYF.

This clone has just one count. The gene calls are TRBV6-5 and TRBJ1-4, with a possible D match to TRBD1 (5 bases). This CDR3 contains 13 residues. The V and J ends lost 0 bases and 8 bases respectively, with 7 bases between them. In germline, CDR1 is MNHEY, CDR2 SVGAGI. This chain's CDR3 is CASSYSNREKLFF. CDR3 nucleotide sequence: TGTGCCAGCAGTTACTCGAACAGGGAAAAACTGTTTTTT.

The J gene is TRBJ2-1, the V gene TRBV2; 8 bases align to TRBD2. Trimming removed 7 bases from V and 6 bases from J; junction bases left unmatched: 8. Germline V CDR1 and CDR2: SNHLY, FYNNEI. The CDR3 has 14 amino acids. The CDR3 bases are TGTGCCAGCACCGGACTAGCCGCACTCAATGAGCAGTTCTTC. Translated, it gives CASTGLAALNEQFF.

This clone appeared a single time. The gene calls are TRBV19 and TRBJ1-2; D is unclear. Germline V gives CDR1 LNHDA, CDR2 SQIVND (reference sequence). The V and J ends lost 0 bases and 3 bases respectively, with 8 bases between them. The CDR3 sequence is 14 residues long. CDR3 sequence reads: CASSIEAGDYGYTF. The CDR3 DNA sequence: TGTGCCAGTAGTATAGAAGCCGGCGACTATGGCTACACCTTC.

J is TRBJ2-7 and V is TRBV18; TRBD1 agrees at 9 bases. This CDR3 region has 15 residues. The trim removed 3 bases at V and 6 bases at J, leaving 9 bases unmatched. Looked up from germline, CDR1 is KGHSH and CDR2 is LQKENI. The CDR3 reads CASSPYRTGESEQYF. The DNA for the CDR3 is TGTGCCAGCTCACCCTATAGGACAGGGGAGAGCGAGCAGTACTTC.

This chain links TRBV11-2 with TRBJ1-2; 7 nucleotides line up with TRBD1. The length of the CDR3 is 14 residues. Trimming at V came to 2 bases and at J to 3 bases, leaving 3 bases not matched to a gene. From germline, CDR1 is SGHAT and CDR2 FQNNGV. The CDR3 reads CASSLITGDYGYTF. The CDR3, as DNA: TGTGCCAGCAGCTTAATTACAGGGGACTATGGCTACACCTTC.

This clone was detected once. The rearrangement uses TRBV7-2 and TRBJ1-3, with D perhaps TRBD1 (5 bases). The V end was cut by 5 bases, the J end by 2 bases, with 13 bases between. Germline V CDR1 and CDR2: SGHTA, FQGNSA. The CDR3 runs to 15 residues. In DNA form, the CDR3 reads TGTGCCAGCAGCACGAGGACGGGGGCTGGAAACACCATATATTTT. It codes for CASSTRTGAGNTIYF.

This CDR3 reads CASSPTDMNTEAFF. The CDR3 coding sequence is TGTGCCAGTAGTCCCACAGATATGAACACTGAAGCTTTCTTT. This chain connects TRBV19 to TRBJ1-1; D is unclear. Trimming took off 5 bases at V and 0 bases at J, with 10 bases between the two ends. The germline gives CDR1 LNHDA, CDR2 SQIVND (reference sequence). This CDR3 comprises 14 residues.

This chain uses TRBV6-2 or TRBV6-3 with TRBJ2-7; D may be TRBD1 (6 bases). CDR1 and CDR2 (germline): MNHEY, SVGEGT. The V and J ends lost 6 bases and 4 bases respectively, with 10 bases between them. The CDR3 runs 12 residues. The CDR3 nucleotides read TGTGCCAGCAGCCTCGGGACATACGAGCAGTACTTC. Protein product: CASSLGTYEQYF.

This chain links TRBV12-3 or TRBV12-4 with TRBJ2-7, with 8 bases lining up with TRBD1. Trimming took 9 bases from V and 3 from J; bases not matched to a gene: 7. The CDR3 is 13 amino acids. For the CDR3, the DNA is TGTGCCAGTGGACAGGGCACCCTCTACGAGCAGTACTTC. This gives the protein CASGQGTLYEQYF.